A single T cell receptor (beta chain) is shown here with its context. The method was immunoSEQ multiplex PCR; TCRdb's version includes in-frame clones alone and lacks a portion of them. The sample lists some 1.5 million clones, approximately 98% occurring once. This sample stems from a study of shared clonotypes between healthy human individuals. CDR3 length: 17 amino acids. Germline CDR1 is KGHSH and CDR2 is LQKENI. Unmatched junction bases numbered 7, after V lost 2 bases and J lost 5 bases. This chain links TRBV18 with TRBJ2-1; 12 positions match TRBD2. The sequence was obtained from a man between 25 and 39 years old in good health. Sequences were obtained from naive CD4+ T cells sorted from blood. Subset in this sample: CD45RA+ positively selected. The CDR3 nucleotides read TGTGCCAGCTCACCAACCCTTGGACTAGCGGGGAACAATGAGCAGTTCTTC. Translated: CASSPTLGLAGNNEQFF.